This TCR beta chain was obtained from a study of Graves' ophthalmopathy and Graves' hyperthyroidism. PBMCs originated in about 10 ml of fresh peripheral blood. This clonotype was found once. Losses at the gene ends were 2 bases for V and 4 bases for J; bases not matched to a gene: 5. Germline values: CDR1 SGDLS, CDR2 YYNGEE. The CDR3 has 15 residues. The TCR beta CDR3 regions underwent amplification from RNA transcripts. Second-round multiplex PCR came after first-round RT-PCR with HTBI primers. TCRdb called the multiplex PCR reads again in MiXCR, with one record for every CDR3 protein. The repertoire holds 620,000 or so distinct CDR3 sequences, with approximately 21% as singletons.

Sequenced sample: peripheral blood. The chain recombines TRBV9 with TRBJ1-4; 7 bases align to TRBD1. This receptor was obtained from a woman aged 18-29 years with stable Graves' hyperthyroidism. Some clones in this sample may be carry-over from other donors' samples. The CDR3, as DNA: TGTGCCAGCAGCGTCGGGACAGCTTATAATGAAAAACTGTTTTTT. This sequence encodes CASSVGTAYNEKLFF.